Given below is one T cell receptor beta chain in context. This specimen comes from a study of CD8 T cells in Susac syndrome. A quantity of about 0.45 to 1 ug RNA underwent reverse transcription using random hexamers. TCRdb re-called the immunoSEQ multiplex PCR reads with MiXCR, one entry per CDR3 protein. The sample contains 200,000 to 250,000 distinct CDR3 sequences, roughly 93% of which appear only once. Blood CD8+ and CD4+ T cells underwent high-throughput TCR beta sequencing. V was trimmed by 1 base and J by 0 bases, leaving 12 bases between them. Germline loops: CDR1 DFQATT, CDR2 SNEGSKA (reference sequence). This CDR3 comprises 15 residues.

The V call is TRBV20-1, the J call TRBJ1-1; D gene uncertain. The clonotype originates from a human donor with Susac syndrome. The sample taken for sequencing was CD4+ T cells from PBMCs. The DNA for the CDR3 is TGCAGTGCTAGAGCGATCGCAGCCATGAACACTGAAGCTTTCTTT. Its translation is CSARAIAAMNTEAFF.